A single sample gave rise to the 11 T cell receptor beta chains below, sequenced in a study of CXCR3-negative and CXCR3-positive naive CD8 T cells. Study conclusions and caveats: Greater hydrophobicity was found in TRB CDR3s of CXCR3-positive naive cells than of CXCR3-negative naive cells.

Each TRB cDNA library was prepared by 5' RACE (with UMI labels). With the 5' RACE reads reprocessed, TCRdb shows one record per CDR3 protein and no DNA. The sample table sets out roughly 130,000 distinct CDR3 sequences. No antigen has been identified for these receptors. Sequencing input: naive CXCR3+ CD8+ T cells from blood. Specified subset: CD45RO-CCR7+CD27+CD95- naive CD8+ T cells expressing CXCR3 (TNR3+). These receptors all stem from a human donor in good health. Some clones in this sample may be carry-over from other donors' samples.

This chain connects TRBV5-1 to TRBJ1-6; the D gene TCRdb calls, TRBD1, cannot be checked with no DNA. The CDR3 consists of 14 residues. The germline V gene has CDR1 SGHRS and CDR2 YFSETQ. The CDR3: CASSWDGGNSPLHF.

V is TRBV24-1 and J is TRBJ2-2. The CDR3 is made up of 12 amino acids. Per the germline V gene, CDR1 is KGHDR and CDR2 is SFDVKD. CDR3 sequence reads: CATGTRTGELFF.

CDR3 loop: CASSLVGGSGEAFF. The rearrangement joins TRBV7-6 to TRBJ1-1; TCRdb's D call of TRBD1 is untestable without DNA. CDR1 is SGHVS and CDR2 is FNYEAQ in the germline V gene. This CDR3 contains 14 residues.

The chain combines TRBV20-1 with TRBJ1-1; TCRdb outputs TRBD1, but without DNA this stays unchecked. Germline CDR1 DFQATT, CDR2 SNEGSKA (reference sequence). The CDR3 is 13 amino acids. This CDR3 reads CSAMGASHFEAFF.

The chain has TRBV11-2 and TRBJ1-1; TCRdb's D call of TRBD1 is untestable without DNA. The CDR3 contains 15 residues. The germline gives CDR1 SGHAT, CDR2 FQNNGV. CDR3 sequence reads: CASSSGQGSITEAFF. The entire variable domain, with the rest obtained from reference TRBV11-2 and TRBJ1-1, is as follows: EAGVAQSPRYKIIEKRQSVAFWCNPISGHATLYWYQQILGQGPKLLIQFQNNGVVDDSQLPKDRFSAERLKGVDSTLKIQPAKLEDSAVYLCASSSGQGSITEAFFGQGTRLTVV.

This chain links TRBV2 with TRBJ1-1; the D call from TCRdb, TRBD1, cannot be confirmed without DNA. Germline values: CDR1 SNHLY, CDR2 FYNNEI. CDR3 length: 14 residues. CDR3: CASSEAVGGTEAFF.

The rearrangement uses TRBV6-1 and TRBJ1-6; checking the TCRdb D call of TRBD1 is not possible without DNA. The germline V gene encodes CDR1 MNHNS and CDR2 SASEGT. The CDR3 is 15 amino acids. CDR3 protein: CASSGSGSEGVHLHF.

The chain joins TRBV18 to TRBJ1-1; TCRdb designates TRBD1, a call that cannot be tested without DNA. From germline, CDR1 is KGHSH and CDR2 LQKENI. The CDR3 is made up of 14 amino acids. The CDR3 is CASSPPGAYTEAFF. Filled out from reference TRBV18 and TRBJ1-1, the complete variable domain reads NAGVMQNPRHLVRRRGQEARLRCSPMKGHSHVYWYRQLPEEGLKFMVYLQKENIIDESGMPKERFSAEFPKEGPSILRIQQVVRGDSAAYFCASSPPGAYTEAFFGQGTRLTVV.

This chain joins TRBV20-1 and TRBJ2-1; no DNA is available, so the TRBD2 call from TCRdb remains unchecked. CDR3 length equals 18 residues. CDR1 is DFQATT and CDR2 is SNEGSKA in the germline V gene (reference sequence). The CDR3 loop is CSARGGEAGRSSYNEQFF.

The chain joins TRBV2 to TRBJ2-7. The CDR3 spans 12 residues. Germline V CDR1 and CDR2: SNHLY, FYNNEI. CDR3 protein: CASTDYSYEQYF.

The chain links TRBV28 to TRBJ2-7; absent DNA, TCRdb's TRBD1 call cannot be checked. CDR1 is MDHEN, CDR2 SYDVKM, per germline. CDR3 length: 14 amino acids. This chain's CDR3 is CASSHRDSAYEQYF.